This is a list of T cell receptor beta chains from one sample in a study of cytotoxic CD8 clonotypes in ibrutinib-treated CLL. The protocol was immunoSEQ multiplex PCR, while the TCRdb copy is restricted to in-frame clones and leaves out a portion. The table records around 140,000 clones, 65% to 85% of them present only once. The sample was PBMCs, taken after 36 months of ibrutinib treatment. The receptors here all came from a human donor with chronic lymphocytic leukemia. Both conserved end residues are part of each CDR3. Fields, in order: D gene, clone size, V gene, J gene, CDR3 DNA, CDR3 protein. A D gene is named only where the DNA matches it firmly. For some rows the clone size is stated as once, few or many, or as a class when expanded; others skip it.

>-|-|TRBV6-1|TRBJ1-3
TGTGCCAGCAGAGGTCCCTCGGGAAACACCATATATTTT
CASRGPSGNTIYF
>TRBD1|-|TRBV6-5|TRBJ2-3
TGTGCCAGCATGAGGACAGGGGTCACAGATACGCAGTATTTT
CASMRTGVTDTQYF
>-|-|TRBV7-9|TRBJ2-5
TGTGCCAGCAGCTCAAGATGGTACCAAGAGACCCAGTACTTC
CASSSRWYQETQYF
>TRBD1|few|TRBV6-5|TRBJ1-4
TGTGCCAGCAGTTATTCACAGGGGTCCGATGAAAAACTGTTTTTT
CASSYSQGSDEKLFF
>TRBD2|-|TRBV19|TRBJ2-1
TGTGCCAGTAGGACCAGCGGGGCCCCTAATTACAATGAGCAGTTCTTC
CASRTSGAPNYNEQFF
>TRBD1|-|TRBV7-9|TRBJ1-5
TGTGCCAGCAGCCTCGGGACAGGGCCAAATAAGCCCCAGCATTTT
CASSLGTGPNKPQHF
>-|few|TRBV6-5|TRBJ1-5
TGTGCCAGCAGTTACTCTGCGGGGAAGAATCAGCCCCAGCATTTT
CASSYSAGKNQPQHF
>-|-|TRBV19|TRBJ2-3
TGTGCCAGTAGTATAGGTACTAGGGCCTCTAGCACAGATACGCAGTATTTT
CASSIGTRASSTDTQYF
>TRBD1|-|TRBV18|TRBJ2-2
TGTGCCAGCTCACCCAGGACAGGGGCAATCGGGGAGCTGTTTTTT
CASSPRTGAIGELFF
>-|-|TRBV7-9|TRBJ2-7
TGTGCCAGCAGCTTAGATATTCTAAGGGGCGAGCAGTACTTC
CASSLDILRGEQYF
>-|-|TRBV30|TRBJ2-5
TGTGCCTGGAAAATTGGGGGAGAGACCCAGTACTTC
CAWKIGGETQYF
>-|-|TRBV2|TRBJ1-4
TGTGCCAGCAGTTATCAGGGTTTCGGTGAAAAACTGTTTTTT
CASSYQGFGEKLFF